The rows below give T cell receptor beta chains drawn from one sample of a study of blood T cell repertoires in COVID-19. Using immunoSEQ multiplex PCR, the repertoire was profiled, and TCRdb retains in-frame clones only, with some absent. The sample lists about 490,000 clones; 80% to 90% were seen once. The specimen was peripheral blood. These receptors were collected from a human donor in a cohort sampled during active COVID-19. The CDR3 runs from the conserved cysteine through the conserved F or W. D genes are given only for firm matches. Some rows mark clone size as missing; the rest say once, few, many or name a class of expanded clone.

v_call	d_call	clone_size	j_call	cdr3_length	cdr3_nt	cdr3_aa
TRBV5-1	-	-	TRBJ1-1	14	TGCGCCAGCAGCTTGGGACAGAGTCATCCTGAAGCTTTCTTT	CASSLGQSHPEAFF
TRBV28	TRBD2	-	TRBJ2-6	16	TGTGCCAGCAGCCGACTAGCGGCCCCTGGGGCCAACGTCCTGACTTTC	CASSRLAAPGANVLTF
TRBV3-1/TRBV3-2	-	-	TRBJ1-2	16	TGTGCCAGCAGCCAAGAGGGGACATCGGGGAACTATGGCTACACCTTC	CASSQEGTSGNYGYTF
TRBV7-9	-	few	TRBJ2-1	16	TGTGCCAGCAGCTTAGTCGGAGATCCCAGTGTGAATGAGCAGTTCTTC	CASSLVGDPSVNEQFF
TRBV20-1	-	-	TRBJ2-7	13	TGCAGTGCTAGTACGGGAAGCTCCTACGAGCAGTACTTC	CSASTGSSYEQYF
TRBV6-4	TRBD2	-	TRBJ2-7	14	TGTGCCAGCAGTGTTTTAGCGGGCGACTACGAGCAGTACTTC	CASSVLAGDYEQYF
TRBV24-1	TRBD1	once	TRBJ1-4	14	TGTGCCACCCCCCCGACAGGGGTTTATGAAAAACTGTTTTTT	CATPPTGVYEKLFF
TRBV10-3	-	-	TRBJ2-2	15	TGTGCCATCAGTGAGCGGAGTCGTGAGACCGGGGAGCTGTTTTTT	CAISERSRETGELFF
TRBV6-5	TRBD1	-	TRBJ2-5	13	TGTGCCAGCAGGGTCAGGGGGTTGGAGACCCAGTACTTC	CASRVRGLETQYF
TRBV19	-	-	TRBJ1-5	14	TGTGCCAGTAGTATAGACGCAGGGAACCAGCCCCAGCATTTT	CASSIDAGNQPQHF
TRBV6-5	-	-	TRBJ2-7	15	TGTGCCAGCTTTAATCTTCGGGGAGGCTCCTACGAGCAGTACTTC	CASFNLRGGSYEQYF
TRBV2	TRBD2	-	TRBJ2-1	14	TGTGCCAGCAGGTCGACTAGCTGGTACAATGAGCAGTTCTTC	CASRSTSWYNEQFF
TRBV5-1	-	-	TRBJ2-3	11	TGCGCCAGCAGCTCCCAGGCCACGTTTTATTTT	CASSSQATFYF
TRBV19	-	-	TRBJ1-1	11	TGTGCCAGTAGTATTAGAGGGGGAGCTTTCTTT	CASSIRGGAFF
TRBV3-1/TRBV3-2	-	-	TRBJ1-2	13	TGTGCCAGCAGCCCCACGGGTAACTATGGCTACACCTTC	CASSPTGNYGYTF
TRBV29-1	TRBD1	-	TRBJ2-3	15	TGCAGCGTTGAAGCTTGGGACAGGGCAGTAGATACGCAGTATTTT	CSVEAWDRAVDTQYF
TRBV7-2	-	-	TRBJ2-2	13	TGTGCCAGCAGCTTAGTCTCCACCGGGGAGCTGTTTTTT	CASSLVSTGELFF
TRBV20-1	-	once	TRBJ1-1	11	TGCAGTGCGACAGACGGCCATGAAGCTTTCTTT	CSATDGHEAFF
TRBV27	-	-	TRBJ1-6	12	TGTGCCAGCAGCGGAGATAATTCACCCCTCCACTTT	CASSGDNSPLHF
TRBV30	-	-	TRBJ1-3	15	TGTGCCTGGAGTGTGGTTCGGGTCTCTGGAAACACCATATATTTT	CAWSVVRVSGNTIYF
TRBV28	TRBD2	-	TRBJ2-7	15	TGTGCCAGCACCGCTTCGGGACTAGCGGGACACGAGCAGTACTTC	CASTASGLAGHEQYF
TRBV9	TRBD2	-	TRBJ2-3	15	TGTGCCAGCACCCTTAGGGGAGGGGAGCCAGATACGCAGTATTTT	CASTLRGGEPDTQYF
TRBV5-1	-	-	TRBJ1-4	14	TGCGCCAGCAACTGGGTCGCGGAGAATGAAAAACTGTTTTTT	CASNWVAENEKLFF
TRBV29-1	-	-	TRBJ2-1	16	TGCAGCGTTGAAGATAGGGCCCGACAGGCCCGGGGTGAGCAGTTCTTC	CSVEDRARQARGEQFF
TRBV5-1	TRBD2	-	TRBJ2-5	16	TGCGCCAGCAGCTTGGACGGTTCGGGGGGTGGGGAGACCCAGTACTTC	CASSLDGSGGGETQYF
TRBV7-3	TRBD1	-	TRBJ2-6	17	TGTGCCAGCAGTTCAACAGGGGGCTACTCTGGGGCCAACGTCCTGACTTTC	CASSSTGGYSGANVLTF
TRBV3-1/TRBV3-2	TRBD1	once	TRBJ1-1	15	TGTGCCAGCAGTTCTTCCGACAGGGGGAACACTGAAGCTTTCTTT	CASSSSDRGNTEAFF
TRBV2	-	few	TRBJ1-2	13	TGTGCCAGCAGTGAGGAGAGAATCTATGGCTACACCTTC	CASSEERIYGYTF
TRBV10-3	TRBD2	-	TRBJ2-3	15	TGTGCCATCAGTGAGGGGACTAGCGGCACAGATACGCAGTATTTT	CAISEGTSGTDTQYF
TRBV19	TRBD1	-	TRBJ1-1	14	TGTGCCTCCGGAAAGGGACAGCTGAACACTGAAGCTTTCTTT	CASGKGQLNTEAFF
TRBV15	TRBD1	-	TRBJ1-1	15	TGTGCCACCAGCAGAAACAGACAGGGGAACACTGAAGCTTTCTTT	CATSRNRQGNTEAFF
TRBV30	-	-	TRBJ2-1	14	TGTGCCTGGAGTGTAGGGGCGGCTTACAATGAGCAGTTCTTC	CAWSVGAAYNEQFF